The next 19 T cell receptor beta chains were all read from a single sample in a study of Graves' ophthalmopathy and Graves' hyperthyroidism. The study amplified TCR beta CDR3 regions using RNA transcripts. The first-round RT-PCR employed HTBI primers together with the Qiagen OneStep RT-PCR kit. A multiplex PCR was then performed as the second round. TCRdb re-derived calls from the multiplex PCR reads in MiXCR, one entry per CDR3 protein. The sample records almost 750,000 distinct CDR3 sequences, roughly two fifths being singletons. Sequenced input: peripheral blood. The receptors derive from an adult man with Graves' ophthalmopathy.

The table lists this clonotype with many counts. The chain carries TRBV11-2 and TRBJ1-2; perhaps TRBD1 as D (6 bases). Germline CDR1 reads SGHAT; CDR2 reads FQNNGV. The CDR3 totals 12 residues. Deletions cut 5 bases from V and 6 bases from J, with 10 bases between. As DNA, the CDR3 is TGTGCCAGCAGCCACAGGGATCATGGCTACACCTTC. Translating it yields CASSHRDHGYTF.

This clonotype was recorded many times. The chain has TRBV14 and TRBJ2-5; no clear D gene. The length of the CDR3 is 13 residues. Trimming removed 0 bases at V and 6 bases at J, with 8 bases between. The germline V gene encodes CDR1 SGHDN and CDR2 FVKESK. The CDR3 loop reads CASSQDMYQTQYF. As DNA, the CDR3 is TGTGCCAGCAGCCAAGATATGTACCAGACCCAGTACTTC.

The chain is built from TRBV2 and TRBJ2-7; 9 bases line up with TRBD1. Unmatched junction bases numbered 6, after V lost 6 bases and J lost 3 bases. The CDR3 runs 14 residues. CDR1 and CDR2 from the germline V gene are SNHLY and FYNNEI. The CDR3 DNA follows: TGTGCCAGCAGCAGAGGGACAGGGCGCTACGAGCAGTACTTC. It codes for CASSRGTGRYEQYF.

In its sample, this clonotype was seen a few times. This rearrangement joins TRBV20-1 to TRBJ2-7; TRBD1 or TRBD2 may be the D gene (6 bases each). Trimming removed 1 base at V and 6 bases at J, with 10 bases between. Germline values: CDR1 DFQATT, CDR2 SNEGSKA (reference sequence). The CDR3 is made up of 12 amino acids. CDR3 bases: TGCAGTGCTAGAGGCTGGGGGGCCGAGCAGTACTTC. Its translation is CSARGWGAEQYF.

V is TRBV7-9 and J is TRBJ2-5; TRBD2 matches 8 bases. This CDR3 is 17 amino acids long. Trimming removed 6 bases from V and 1 base from J; junction bases left unmatched: 13. Germline V CDR1 and CDR2: SEHNR, FQNEAQ (reference sequence). The CDR3 nucleotides read TGTGCCAGCAGTACCCGAAGATATGGACTAGCCCAAGAGACCCAGTACTTC. Protein sequence: CASSTRRYGLAQETQYF.

The CDR3, as DNA: TGTGCCAGCAGCTTTTGGGACAGCAATCAGCCCCAGCATTTT. Translating it yields CASSFWDSNQPQHF. V gene TRBV5-6 combines with J gene TRBJ1-5; D might be TRBD1 (5 bases). This CDR3 has 14 residues. Trimming took off 2 bases at V and 1 base at J, with 7 bases between the two ends. CDR1 and CDR2 (germline): SGHDT, YYEEEE. The full variable domain, in which reference TRBV5-6 and TRBJ1-5 provide the parts outside the CDR3, is DAGVTQSPTHLIKTRGQQVTLRCSPKSGHDTVSWYQQALGQGPQFIFQYYEEEERQRGNFPDRFSGHQFPNYSSELNVNALLLGDSALYLCASSFWDSNQPQHFGDGTRLSIL.

This clonotype was seen a handful of times. The V gene is TRBV14, the J gene TRBJ1-2; the match to TRBD1 covers 7 bases. V lost 0 bases and J lost 3; bases outside the gene matches: 4. The germline gives CDR1 SGHDN, CDR2 FVKESK. The CDR3 consists of 15 residues. CDR3 sequence (DNA): TGTGCCAGCAGCCAAGAAGGGACAGCGTACTATGGCTACACCTTC. Translation: CASSQEGTAYYGYTF.

This clonotype was seen repeatedly, ten times or more. The chain links TRBV19 to TRBJ1-6; a weak D match, TRBD1 (6 bases). Germline CDR1 reads LNHDA; CDR2 reads SQIVND (reference sequence). The V and J ends lost 7 bases and 6 bases respectively, with 13 bases between them. The CDR3 consists of 14 residues. In DNA, the CDR3 is TGTGCCAGTACCTCGACAGGAGCTAATTCACCCCTCCACTTT. Protein: CASTSTGANSPLHF. The full variable domain, completed using reference TRBV19 and TRBJ1-6, is DGGITQSPKYLFRKEGQNVTLSCEQNLNHDAMYWYRQDPGQGLRLIYYSQIVNDFQKGDIAEGYSVSREKKESFPLTVTSAQKNPTAFYLCASTSTGANSPLHFGNGTRLTVT.

The rearrangement joins TRBV27 to TRBJ2-5; D remains unclear. The germline gives CDR1 MNHEY, CDR2 SMNVEV (reference sequence). The length of the CDR3 is 13 residues. V lost 5 bases, J lost 4 bases, and 11 bases lay in between. CDR3 in amino acids: CASSPPYGETQYF. The CDR3 nucleotides read TGTGCCAGCAGTCCCCCATACGGAGAGACCCAGTACTTC.

The V gene is TRBV29-1, the J gene TRBJ2-7, with 9 bases matching TRBD2. Trimming took 7 bases from V and 7 from J; bases not matched to a gene: 11. The CDR3 extends over 13 amino acids. Per the germline V gene, CDR1 is SQVTM and CDR2 is ANQGSEA. CDR3 sequence reads: CSATSGSYNEQYF. The CDR3 bases are TGCAGCGCGACTAGCGGATCCTACAATGAGCAGTACTTC.

Remarks on this clonotype: Since a much larger clone is just one base distant, this may be a read error. This sequence joins TRBV7-3 and TRBJ2-1; no definite D call. The J call may be in error: the DNA end matches TRBJ2-7 better. CDR3 length: 15 residues. Germline V CDR1 and CDR2: SGHTA, FQGTGA. The CDR3, as DNA: TGTGCCAGCAGCACTACAGCGACCGCCTACAATGAGCAGTACTTC. This encodes CASSTTATAYNEQYF.

The count of this clonotype is one. The chain combines TRBV10-3 with TRBJ2-3; 10 nucleotides agree with TRBD2. From germline, CDR1 is ENHRY and CDR2 SYGVKD. Unmatched junction bases numbered 4, after V lost 4 bases and J lost 6 bases. The CDR3 totals 14 residues. CDR3 region: CAISVTSGLDTQYF. CDR3 sequence (DNA): TGTGCCATCAGTGTGACTAGCGGGTTGGATACGCAGTATTTT.

This clonotype was counted many times. This chain joins TRBV15 and TRBJ2-5; 9 nucleotides line up with TRBD2. The CDR3 is 15 amino acids. V shed 3 bases and J 12 bases; nucleotides not matched to a gene: 14. Germline V gene sequence: CDR1 LNHNV, CDR2 YYDKDF (reference sequence). Here the CDR3 reads CATSRERGVAGTKYF. CDR3 coding DNA: TGTGCCACCAGCAGGGAGCGGGGGGTAGCGGGGACGAAGTACTTC.

This clonotype appeared many times. This chain uses TRBV10-3 with TRBJ2-7; D uncertain. Trimming took off 3 bases at V and 7 bases at J, with 13 bases between the two ends. The germline V gene encodes CDR1 ENHRY and CDR2 SYGVKD. The CDR3 covers 13 residues. The CDR3, as DNA: TGTGCCATCAGTGATGTTGACTCAGAGGAGCAGTACTTC. This codes for CAISDVDSEEQYF.

This clonotype appeared many times. J is TRBJ2-7 and V is TRBV25-1; a weak D match, TRBD2 (6 bases). The CDR3 is 13 amino acids. The germline gives CDR1 MGHDK, CDR2 SYGVNS. The V and J ends lost 2 bases and 5 bases respectively, with 10 bases between them. CDR3 residues: CASSEGWGDEQYF. CDR3 nucleotides: TGTGCCAGCAGTGAAGGGTGGGGGGACGAGCAGTACTTC.

V usage is TRBV9 and J usage is TRBJ1-1; D is possibly TRBD1 (6 bases). The V gene lost 4 bases and the J gene lost 4 bases, with 20 bases spanning the gap. This CDR3 spans 16 amino acids. Germline lookup yields CDR1 SGDLS and CDR2 YYNGEE. CDR3 loop: CASSQERWVQGTEAFF. CDR3 coding DNA: TGTGCCAGCAGCCAAGAAAGATGGGTACAGGGCACTGAAGCTTTCTTT.

This clonotype was seen many times. The chain combines TRBV7-9 with TRBJ2-5; D unclear. Trimming removed 5 bases from V and 4 bases from J, with 8 bases in between. This CDR3 contains 12 residues. Germline CDR1 is SEHNR and CDR2 is FQNEAQ (reference sequence). The CDR3 reads CASSVLGETQYF. CDR3 DNA sequence: TGTGCCAGCAGCGTTTTAGGAGAGACCCAGTACTTC. Filled out from reference TRBV7-9 and TRBJ2-5, the complete variable domain reads DTGVSQNPRHKITKRGQNVTFRCDPISEHNRLYWYRQTLGQGPEFLTYFQNEAQLEKSRLLSDRFSAERPKGSFSTLEIQRTEQGDSAMYLCASSVLGETQYFGPGTRLLVL.

In this sample, this clonotype turned up once. The chain is built from TRBV7-2 and TRBJ1-4; a possible D gene is TRBD1 (5 bases). CDR1 and CDR2 from the germline V gene are SGHTA and FQGNSA. The CDR3 has 17 residues. The ends were cut back, 5 bases at V and 4 bases at J, with 20 bases in the middle. CDR3 protein: CASSQDGRAGNNEKLFF. The CDR3 nucleotides are TGTGCCAGCAGCCAAGATGGGCGCGCAGGGAATAATGAAAAACTGTTTTTT.

This clonotype was recorded at least ten times. The chain links TRBV2 to TRBJ1-2, with D unresolved. Per germline, CDR1 SNHLY and CDR2 FYNNEI. The CDR3 runs to 11 residues. The germline V and J ends were trimmed by 6 bases and 8 bases, with 10 bases remaining between them. The CDR3: CASRGGWGYTF. For the CDR3, the DNA is TGTGCCAGCAGAGGCGGATGGGGCTACACCTTC.